These 32 T cell receptor beta chains came from one sample sequenced in a study of preoperative IRX-2 immunotherapy in early breast cancer. Treatment denoted: preoperative locoregional IRX-2 cytokine immunotherapy. The table came from immunoSEQ multiplex PCR; TCRdb's copy has only in-frame clones and leaves some out. The sample includes approximately 44,000 clones, about 95% of them seen just once. The source was tumor tissue, collected after IRX-2 immunotherapy. These receptors all stem from a human donor with breast cancer.

The chain employs TRBV10-3 and TRBJ2-3; maybe TRBD1 (5 bases). Trimming removed 8 bases at V and 0 bases at J, with 15 bases between. Germline-derived CDR1 and CDR2 are ENHRY and SYGVKD. The CDR3 covers 15 residues. The CDR3 DNA reads as TGTGCCATCGGGGTTAGGGGCGAGAGCACAGATACGCAGTATTTT. This encodes CAIGVRGESTDTQYF.

This rearrangement joins TRBV19 to TRBJ2-5; D is possibly TRBD1 (5 bases). Germline V gene sequence: CDR1 LNHDA, CDR2 SQIVND (reference sequence). The V gene lost 3 bases and the J gene lost 2 bases, with 7 bases spanning the gap. This CDR3 comprises 13 residues. The CDR3 DNA follows: TGTGCCAGTAGTATGAACAGGCAAGAGACCCAGTACTTC. Translating gives CASSMNRQETQYF.

This rearrangement joins TRBV30 to TRBJ1-5; D possibly corresponds to TRBD1 (5 bases). CDR3 length: 16 residues. Trimming left V 0 bases short and J 0 bases short, with 12 bases between. CDR1 is GTSNPN and CDR2 is SVGIG in the germline V gene (reference sequence). The DNA of the CDR3 is TGTGCCTGGAGTGTACGGAGGGACTATAGCAATCAGCCCCAGCATTTT. Amino acids: CAWSVRRDYSNQPQHF.

The rearrangement joins TRBV5-8 to TRBJ2-3; maybe TRBD2 (5 bases). Trimming left V 4 bases short and J 6 bases short, with 12 bases between. The CDR3 has 13 residues. Germline V gives CDR1 SGHTS, CDR2 YDEGEE. CDR3 nucleotides: TGTGCCAGCAGCAGCGTTGGCGGGGATACGCAGTATTTT. Translation gives CASSSVGGDTQYF. Drawing the rest from reference TRBV5-8 and TRBJ2-3, the complete variable domain is EAGVTQSPTHLIKTRGQQATLRCSPISGHTSVYWYQQALGLGLQFLLWYDEGEERNRGNFPPRFSGRQFPNYSSELNVNALELEDSALYLCASSSVGGDTQYFGPGTRLTVL.

The rearrangement uses TRBV28 and TRBJ2-7; 10 bases agree with TRBD2. The CDR3 is 13 residues long. Germline lookup yields CDR1 MDHEN and CDR2 SYDVKM. Trimming took 3 bases from V and 7 from J; bases not matched to a gene: 3. The chain's CDR3 is CASSFLAGVEQYF. The CDR3 nucleotides are TGTGCCAGCAGTTTTCTAGCGGGAGTGGAGCAGTACTTC.

The chain employs TRBV29-1 and TRBJ2-2, with D uncertain. Trimming stripped 0 bases from V and 4 bases from J, with 9 bases between. The CDR3 spans 14 residues. Germline V CDR1 and CDR2: SQVTM, ANQGSEA. The CDR3 is CSVEDDRSTGELFF. The CDR3 coding sequence is TGCAGCGTTGAAGACGATCGCAGCACCGGGGAGCTGTTTTTT.

The CDR3 loop is CASSYTSGGAADTQYF. The CDR3 DNA is TGCGCCAGCAGTTATACTAGCGGGGGGGCAGCAGATACGCAGTATTTT. V usage is TRBV5-1 and J usage is TRBJ2-3; TRBD2 aligns across 13 bases. J lost 4 bases, V lost 5 bases, and 7 bases had no gene match. Germline V CDR1 and CDR2: SGHRS, YFSETQ. This CDR3 has 16 residues.

The chain joins TRBV7-8 to TRBJ2-5, with TRBD2 identical over 7 bases. Germline-derived CDR1 and CDR2 are SGHVS and FQNEAQ. J lost 2 bases, V lost 1 base, and 4 bases had no gene match. This CDR3 has 15 amino acids. The CDR3 reads CASSLVIGRQETQYF. For the CDR3, the DNA is TGTGCCAGCAGCTTAGTCATCGGGAGGCAAGAGACCCAGTACTTC.

The chain combines TRBV27 with TRBJ2-2; D gene ambiguous. V gave up 0 bases and J gave up 1 base, with 6 bases separating them. The CDR3 spans 15 residues. The V gene's germline CDR1 is MNHEY and CDR2 SMNVEV (reference sequence). Here the CDR3 DNA reads TGTGCCAGCAGTTTATCAGGGCGGAACACCGGGGAGCTGTTTTTT. Translated, it gives CASSLSGRNTGELFF.

CDR3 sequence reads: CASSSRQGSSPLHF. For the CDR3, the DNA is TGTGCCAGCAGTTCGAGACAGGGGTCTTCACCCCTCCACTTT. V is TRBV27 and J is TRBJ1-6; TRBD1 agrees at 8 bases. The CDR3 runs to 14 residues. Germline V gives CDR1 MNHEY, CDR2 SMNVEV (reference sequence). J gave up 9 bases and V 4 bases, and 5 bases lay outside the gene matches.

The chain links TRBV6-6 to TRBJ2-4, with D possibly TRBD1 on 6 matching bases. CDR3 length: 13 residues. V was clipped by 6 bases and J by 7 bases, with 13 bases between them. Germline values: CDR1 MNHNY, CDR2 SVGAGI (reference sequence). Here the CDR3 reads CASSKPGQNIQYF. In DNA, the CDR3 is TGTGCCAGCAGCAAACCAGGACAGAACATTCAGTACTTC.

The J gene is TRBJ2-7, the V gene TRBV6-6, with a weak D call TRBD1 (6 bases). V was clipped by 8 bases and J by 3 bases, with 11 bases between them. The CDR3 spans 12 residues. Per germline, CDR1 MNHNY and CDR2 SVGAGI (reference sequence). CDR3 amino acids: CASRDTYYEQYF. For the CDR3, the DNA is TGTGCCAGCCGGGACACCTACTACGAGCAGTACTTC.

The V call is TRBV7-2, the J call TRBJ2-7; D might be TRBD2 (6 bases). The CDR3 is 15 residues long. V was trimmed by 5 bases and J by 5 bases, leaving 19 bases between them. CDR1 is SGHTA, CDR2 FQGNSA, per germline. The CDR3 DNA reads TGTGCCAGCAGCCCGTACAGCGGCGGGGCCCACGAGCAGTACTTC. Translating it yields CASSPYSGGAHEQYF.

J is TRBJ2-3 and V is TRBV7-2; D is ambiguous. V lost 2 bases and J 6 bases, leaving 15 bases between the germline ends. CDR3 length: 15 amino acids. CDR1 and CDR2 from the germline V gene are SGHTA and FQGNSA. In DNA form, the CDR3 reads TGTGCCAGCAGCTTAATATCCCCGCCACCGGATACGCAGTATTTT. Its translation: CASSLISPPPDTQYF.

V is TRBV11-3 and J is TRBJ1-6; possibly TRBD1 for D (6 bases). V was shortened by 5 bases and J by 9 bases, with 20 bases between the two germline ends. This CDR3 comprises 16 residues. The germline CDR1 and CDR2 sequences are SGHNT and YENEEA. Here the CDR3 reads CASSVSRGGPGSPLHF. DNA for the CDR3: TGTGCCAGCAGCGTTAGCCGGGGGGGGCCAGGTTCACCCCTCCACTTT.

This chain connects TRBV5-4 to TRBJ2-5; D possibly uses TRBD1 or TRBD2 (6 bases each). CDR3 length: 14 amino acids. The germline V gene encodes CDR1 SGHNT and CDR2 YYREEE (reference sequence). Trimming cost V 1 base and J 10 bases, with 17 bases left between them. CDR3 sequence (DNA): TGTGCCAGCAGCTTGAAGGAGGGGGGAGAGGGCCAGTACTTC. Translating it yields CASSLKEGGEGQYF.

The gene calls are TRBV28 and TRBJ2-7; D not certain. The germline V and J ends were trimmed by 6 bases and 2 bases, with 14 bases remaining between them. Germline lookup yields CDR1 MDHEN and CDR2 SYDVKM. This CDR3 is built from 14 residues. The CDR3 sequence: CASSQDLGTYEQYF. CDR3 in DNA: TGTGCCAGCAGCCAGGATTTGGGGACCTACGAGCAGTACTTC.

The rearrangement joins TRBV9 to TRBJ1-1; 7 nucleotides align to TRBD1. This CDR3 spans 14 amino acids. V gave up 0 bases and J gave up 8 bases; unmatched junction bases: 7. Germline values: CDR1 SGDLS, CDR2 YYNGEE. This CDR3 is CASSVAGATGEAFF. CDR3 in DNA: TGTGCCAGCAGCGTAGCAGGGGCGACAGGGGAAGCTTTCTTT.

V and J are TRBV7-2 and TRBJ2-2, with TRBD2 matching 9 bases. V lost 1 base to trimming and J lost 7 bases; unmatched junction nucleotides: 10. This CDR3 comprises 17 residues. Germline CDR1 and CDR2: SGHTA and FQGNSA. The CDR3 protein is CASSLVILGLALGELFF. The CDR3 coding sequence is TGTGCCAGCAGCTTAGTTATCCTTGGACTAGCGCTCGGGGAGCTGTTTTTT. The full variable domain, in which reference TRBV7-2 and TRBJ2-2 provide the parts outside the CDR3, is GAGVSQSPSNKVTEKGKDVELRCDPISGHTALYWYRQSLGQGLEFLIYFQGNSAPDKSGLPSDRFSAERTGGSVSTLTIQRTQQEDSAVYLCASSLVILGLALGELFFGEGSRLTVL.

V usage is TRBV4-2 and J usage is TRBJ2-3, with D possibly TRBD1 on 5 matching bases. From germline, CDR1 is LGHNA and CDR2 YNFKEQ. V lost 1 base and J lost 2, with 10 bases in between. The CDR3 sequence is 15 residues long. DNA for the CDR3: TGTGCCAGCAGCCAAGCAACAGGCCTCACAGATACGCAGTATTTT. It specifies CASSQATGLTDTQYF.

This chain connects TRBV6-1 to TRBJ1-1; D gene unclear. Trimming took 4 bases from V and 1 from J, leaving 7 bases between them. This CDR3 comprises 13 residues. Germline loops: CDR1 MNHNS, CDR2 SASEGT. Here the CDR3 DNA reads TGTGCCAGCAGTGCCTCAGCGAACACTGAAGCTTTCTTT. This encodes CASSASANTEAFF.

The chain recombines TRBV27 with TRBJ1-4, with no clear D. V lost 5 bases and J 0 bases, leaving 10 bases between the germline ends. This CDR3 is built from 15 residues. Germline CDR1 is MNHEY and CDR2 is SMNVEV (reference sequence). The CDR3 DNA reads as TGTGCCAGCAGTGGACCGCCTGCAACTAATGAAAAACTGTTTTTT. Translated, it gives CASSGPPATNEKLFF.

The V and J genes are TRBV7-8 and TRBJ1-1; D ambiguous. V was cut by 1 base and J by 4 bases, with 10 bases left in between. The CDR3 has 14 amino acids. CDR1 and CDR2 (germline): SGHVS, FQNEAQ. The CDR3 region has the DNA TGTGCCAGCAGCTTAGAGGGAGGGTTCACTGAAGCTTTCTTT. As protein: CASSLEGGFTEAFF.

The V gene is TRBV29-1, the J gene TRBJ1-2; D possibly corresponds to TRBD1 (5 bases). Trimming took off 4 bases at V and 3 bases at J, with 12 bases between the two ends. From germline, CDR1 is SQVTM and CDR2 ANQGSEA. This CDR3 is 13 amino acids long. The CDR3 sequence: CSVGWGADYGYTF. In nucleotides, the CDR3 is TGCAGCGTTGGATGGGGCGCCGACTATGGCTACACCTTC.

This clone was seen just once. V gene TRBV5-1 combines with J gene TRBJ2-3; TRBD2 agrees at 7 bases. The germline V gene encodes CDR1 SGHRS and CDR2 YFSETQ. With V trimmed by 1 base and J by 0 bases, 5 bases remained unmatched. This CDR3 is built from 16 residues. CDR3 protein: CASSLWEGLSTDTQYF. CDR3 in DNA: TGCGCCAGCAGCTTGTGGGAGGGCCTCAGCACAGATACGCAGTATTTT.

V is TRBV19 and J is TRBJ2-1; either TRBD1 or TRBD2 may supply D (5 bases each). CDR3 size: 16 residues. Germline V gene sequence: CDR1 LNHDA, CDR2 SQIVND (reference sequence). The V and J ends lost 0 bases and 3 bases respectively, with 12 bases between them. The CDR3 bases are TGTGCCAGTAGTATAGATTCCTGGGGGATCTACAATGAGCAGTTCTTC. It is translated as CASSIDSWGIYNEQFF.

The rearrangement joins TRBV7-7 to TRBJ2-3; TRBD1 is a possible D gene (6 bases). V lost 1 base and J 4 bases, leaving 6 bases between the germline ends. Germline CDR1 reads SSHAT; CDR2 reads FNYEAQ (reference sequence). This CDR3 is 13 amino acids long. This chain's CDR3 is CASSLDRADTQYF. CDR3 coding DNA: TGTGCCAGCAGCTTAGACAGGGCAGATACGCAGTATTTT.

The chain combines TRBV2 with TRBJ2-3; D is perhaps TRBD2 (6 bases). The CDR3 covers 14 residues. The ends were cut back, 10 bases at V and 3 bases at J, with 17 bases in the middle. The germline gives CDR1 SNHLY, CDR2 FYNNEI. The CDR3 reads CATQGGIRTDTQYF. The DNA for the CDR3 is TGTGCCACCCAAGGCGGGATTCGGACAGATACGCAGTATTTT.

V is TRBV7-8 and J is TRBJ2-7; TRBD1 is a possible D gene (6 bases). V was pared by 1 base and J by 3 bases, with 13 bases between. The germline CDR1 and CDR2 sequences are SGHVS and FQNEAQ. This CDR3 contains 15 residues. CDR3 region: CASSLDLGQFYEQYF. The DNA for the CDR3 is TGTGCCAGCAGCTTAGACTTAGGACAGTTCTACGAGCAGTACTTC.

The rearrangement links TRBV5-1 to TRBJ2-5; 7 bases line up with TRBD2. The CDR3 is made up of 15 amino acids. Looked up from germline, CDR1 is SGHRS and CDR2 is YFSETQ. V trimming: 6 bases; J trimming: 4 bases; junction bases outside the gene matches: 12. The CDR3: CASMRAGRPGETQYF. Here the CDR3 DNA reads TGCGCCAGCATGCGAGCGGGACGGCCGGGAGAGACCCAGTACTTC.

The chain recombines TRBV6-1 with TRBJ2-5; no firm D call. There are 13 residues in the CDR3. The ends were cut back, 2 bases at V and 0 bases at J, with 4 bases in the middle. Germline V gene sequence: CDR1 MNHNS, CDR2 SASEGT. CDR3 DNA: TGTGCCAGCAGTGAACTGTACCAAGAGACCCAGTACTTC. Encoded protein: CASSELYQETQYF.

The V and J genes are TRBV19 and TRBJ2-7; D is possibly TRBD1 (6 bases). Germline V CDR1 and CDR2: LNHDA, SQIVND (reference sequence). The CDR3 loop spans 11 amino acids. V was pared by 11 bases and J by 7 bases, with 15 bases between. The CDR3 reads CAPQGRREQYF. For the CDR3, the DNA is TGTGCCCCGCAGGGGCGGAGGGAGCAGTACTTC.